This TCR beta chain was sequenced in a study of blood T cell repertoires in COVID-19. In the original processing: It was from reference gene primer amplification that nucleated cell counts were estimated. The table came from immunoSEQ multiplex PCR; TCRdb's copy has only in-frame clones and leaves some out. V and J calls and clone size follow that table, whereas D and trimming were derived from the DNA. Of roughly 310,000 clones in the sample, around 91% are singletons; the top ten hold roughly a tenth. Assignment of participants to cohorts was predicated upon participant-reported clinical history. Germline V gene sequence: CDR1 MNHNS, CDR2 SASEGT. This CDR3 has 14 residues. The germline V and J ends were trimmed by 10 bases and 0 bases, with 13 bases remaining between them.

This chain connects TRBV6-1 to TRBJ2-1; TRBD2 is a possible D gene (5 bases). This TCR was recovered from a woman between 40 and 50 years old who had recovered from COVID-19. The specimen was PBMCs or T cells enriched from blood (not recorded which). This chain's CDR3 is CAIQRYPSYNEQFF. The CDR3 DNA sequence: TGTGCCATCCAGCGGTATCCCTCCTACAATGAGCAGTTCTTC.